This TCR beta chain was retrieved from a study of blood T cells in healthy people across ages. The CDR3 totals 16 residues. Together with a sample-barcoded 5' primer, a J-beta primer mix was included in a second PCR lasting roughly 6 to 12 cycles. TCRdb re-derived calls from the 5' RACE reads in MiXCR, one entry per CDR3 protein. The repertoire includes about 800,000 distinct CDR3 sequences, 35% to 60% of them detected once, and 15% to 20% sits in the top ten. Regarding this clonotype: One end of the junction does not line up with germline, which may come from a read error.

J is TRBJ2-1 and V is TRBV12-3 or TRBV12-4; TRBD2 agrees at 12 bases. This receptor was identified in a man older than 75 in good health. Sequencing used blood. CDR3 protein: CAGSSRLAGVFYEQFF. In DNA, the CDR3 is TGTGCCGGCAGTTCCAGACTAGCGGGAGTATTCTATGAGCAGTTCTTC.